This entry lists 29 T cell receptor beta chains sequenced from one sample in a study of cytotoxic CD8 clonotypes in ibrutinib-treated CLL. Only in-frame clones appear in the TCRdb table, and some are missing; sequencing was by immunoSEQ multiplex PCR. This sample has some 25,000 clones, with 69% found just once. The starting material was PBMCs, obtained at disease progression, from a patient treated with ibrutinib. The receptors come from a human donor with chronic lymphocytic leukemia.

Note on this clone: A far larger clone is one nucleotide away, so this likely arose from a read error. The chain has TRBV4-3 and TRBJ1-2, with a possible D match to TRBD1 (5 bases). This CDR3 has 13 amino acids. Trimming took 5 bases from V and 4 from J, leaving 11 bases between them. Germline V gene sequence: CDR1 LGHNA, CDR2 YSLEER. The CDR3 loop is CASSLTGGYGYTF. CDR3 in DNA: TGCGCCAGCAGCTTGACGGGGGGCTATGGCTACACCTTC.

This chain joins TRBV29-1 and TRBJ1-2; TRBD1 might be the D (5 bases). The CDR3 has 14 amino acids. Germline assignment: CDR1 SQVTM and CDR2 ANQGSEA. The ends were cut back, 2 bases at V and 4 bases at J, with 14 bases in the middle. The CDR3 bases are TGCAGCGTTGAATCAGCGACAGTTATCTATGGCTACACCTTC. Protein product: CSVESATVIYGYTF.

In its sample, this clone was seen a few times. The chain employs TRBV19 and TRBJ1-6, with 8 bases fitting TRBD1. The V gene's germline CDR1 is LNHDA and CDR2 SQIVND (reference sequence). V was pared by 5 bases and J by 10 bases, with 10 bases of the junction left unmatched. CDR3 size: 15 residues. The CDR3 loop reads CASSESGQVVSPLHF. The CDR3 coding sequence is TGTGCCAGTAGTGAATCGGGACAGGTGGTGTCACCCCTCCACTTT.

Only a few counts were recorded for this clone. The V call is TRBV7-3, the J call TRBJ2-5; D unclear. Germline CDR1 reads SGHTA; CDR2 reads FQGTGA. The CDR3 is 15 amino acids. V lost 0 bases and J lost 0, with 8 bases in between. The CDR3 region is CASSLTFEDQETQYF. The CDR3 DNA follows: TGTGCCAGCAGCTTAACGTTTGAAGACCAAGAGACCCAGTACTTC.

The chain combines TRBV30 with TRBJ1-6; a weak D match, TRBD1 (6 bases). The V gene lost 6 bases and the J gene lost 11 bases, with 26 bases spanning the gap. Germline CDR1 and CDR2: GTSNPN and SVGIG (reference sequence). The CDR3 is made up of 16 amino acids. In DNA form, the CDR3 reads TGTGCCTGCCAGGGGTCCAGGGGACCCCTGGGGGCACCCCTCCACTTT. Residues: CACQGSRGPLGAPLHF.

This clone showed up just a few times. V usage is TRBV7-9 and J usage is TRBJ1-2, with D possibly matching TRBD1 (6 bases). This CDR3 contains 16 residues. V was shortened by 1 base and J by 4 bases, with 16 bases between the two germline ends. Germline-derived CDR1 and CDR2 are SEHNR and FQNEAQ (reference sequence). The CDR3 bases are TGTGCCAGCAGCTTAGGAGGCACAGGGTTTTTCTATGGCTACACCTTC. Its translation is CASSLGGTGFFYGYTF.

The gene calls are TRBV19 and TRBJ2-3; 8 bases agree with TRBD1. The germline gives CDR1 LNHDA, CDR2 SQIVND (reference sequence). There are 17 residues in the CDR3. With 4 bases clipped from V and 5 bases from J, the junction kept 14 bases outside the gene matches. CDR3 in amino acids: CASSTLSGTGRRDTQYF. The CDR3 DNA reads as TGTGCCAGTAGTACCCTTTCCGGGACAGGCCGGCGAGATACGCAGTATTTT.

The chain joins TRBV14 to TRBJ2-5; the D is unclear. The CDR3 spans 11 residues. Trimming removed 6 bases at V and 4 bases at J, with 6 bases between. Germline loops: CDR1 SGHDN, CDR2 FVKESK. The DNA for the CDR3 is TGTGCCAGCAGTAGTCGAGAGACCCAGTACTTC. Amino acid sequence: CASSSRETQYF.

The chain recombines TRBV5-6 with TRBJ2-5; 7 nucleotides align to TRBD1. After removal of 1 base from V and 5 bases from J, the junction contained 8 bases not matched to a gene. The CDR3 covers 15 residues. Germline V gives CDR1 SGHDT, CDR2 YYEEEE. The CDR3 sequence is CASSLRAGGAETQYF. The CDR3 coding sequence is TGTGCCAGCAGCTTGCGGGCAGGGGGTGCGGAGACCCAGTACTTC.

This clone has just one count. Since a much larger clone is just one base distant, this may be a read error. The chain employs TRBV2 and TRBJ1-4, with D tentatively TRBD1 (5 bases). Germline V lookup: CDR1 SNHLY, CDR2 FYNNEI. The CDR3 is 16 amino acids. The CDR3: CASSEGPQVANEKLFF. In DNA form, the CDR3 reads TGCGCCAGCAGTGAGGGCCCACAGGTGGCTAATGAAAAACTGTTTTTT.

The V and J genes are TRBV19 and TRBJ1-5, with D perhaps matching TRBD1 (6 bases). Per the germline V gene, CDR1 is LNHDA and CDR2 is SQIVND (reference sequence). The CDR3 covers 14 residues. Trimming pared 6 bases from V and 3 bases from J, leaving 12 bases between. This chain's CDR3 is CASSPGQYNQPQHF. Here the CDR3 DNA reads TGTGCCAGTAGCCCCGGACAGTACAATCAGCCCCAGCATTTT.

The chain combines TRBV4-1 with TRBJ2-3; 8 positions match TRBD1. The V and J ends lost 3 bases and 3 bases, in that order; junction bases with no gene match: 5. Germline CDR1 MGHRA, CDR2 YSYEKL. The CDR3 extends over 15 amino acids. The CDR3 here is CASSQTGEGTDTQYF. Here the CDR3 DNA reads TGCGCCAGCAGCCAGACAGGGGAAGGGACAGATACGCAGTATTTT.

V and J are TRBV6-5 and TRBJ1-1; D is undetermined. The CDR3 totals 13 residues. V lost 8 bases, J lost 7 bases, and 17 bases lay in between. The V gene's germline CDR1 is MNHEY and CDR2 SVGAGI. CDR3 in DNA: TGTGCCAGCCACAAAGGGTGGTTTGTTGAAGCTTTCTTT. Translation: CASHKGWFVEAFF.

V and J are TRBV11-2 and TRBJ1-2; 9 bases fit TRBD1. V shed 5 bases and J 5 bases; nucleotides not matched to a gene: 9. From germline, CDR1 is SGHAT and CDR2 FQNNGV. The CDR3 sequence is 15 residues long. CDR3 sequence reads: CASSPRTGAAYGYTF. The CDR3, as DNA: TGTGCCAGCAGCCCCCGGACAGGGGCCGCATATGGCTACACCTTC.

With regard to this clone: The junction departs from the called germline gene at one end, perhaps through a read error. V usage is TRBV2 and J usage is TRBJ2-6; no reliable D call. The CDR3 is 15 residues long. Germline V lookup: CDR1 SNHLY, CDR2 FYNNEI. Here the CDR3 reads CASRAYSSGANVLTF. In DNA, the CDR3 is TGTGCCAGCAGGGCCTACAGTTCTGGAGCCAACGTCCTGACTTTC.

CDR3 in DNA: TGTGCCAGTAGTATAGATTGGGGATATTCACCCCTCCACTTT. It is translated as CASSIDWGYSPLHF. V and J are TRBV19 and TRBJ1-6, with no clear D. The CDR3 is 14 residues long. The V and J ends lost 0 bases and 8 bases respectively, with 8 bases between them. The germline V gene has CDR1 LNHDA and CDR2 SQIVND (reference sequence).

This chain uses TRBV9 with TRBJ2-3; D is unclear. V lost 2 bases to trimming and J lost 0 bases, with 4 bases between them. This CDR3 comprises 13 residues. Per the germline V gene, CDR1 is SGDLS and CDR2 is YYNGEE. The CDR3 region is CASSVASTDTQYF. Here the CDR3 DNA reads TGTGCCAGCAGCGTCGCTAGCACAGATACGCAGTATTTT.

V usage is TRBV4-3 and J usage is TRBJ1-4, with a tentative D call TRBD1 (6 bases). The V gene's germline CDR1 is LGHNA and CDR2 YSLEER. There are 18 residues in the CDR3. Deletions cut 1 base from V and 3 bases from J, with 18 bases between. CDR3 DNA sequence: TGCGCCAGCAGCCAAGGCAATGGGGGGGCGCGGGCTAATGAAAAACTGTTTTTT. Protein sequence: CASSQGNGGARANEKLFF.

This clone was observed many times. This sequence joins TRBV15 and TRBJ1-2; D gene ambiguous. There are 13 residues in the CDR3. CDR1 and CDR2 (germline): LNHNV, YYDKDF (reference sequence). Trimming removed 6 bases from V and 0 bases from J, with 8 bases in between. CDR3 in DNA: TGTGCCACCAGTGGGGTAGCTAACTATGGCTACACCTTC. Translation: CATSGVANYGYTF.

The DNA of the CDR3 is TGTGCCAGCAGTTACCTAGGGACAGACTATGGCTACACCTTC. Residues: CASSYLGTDYGYTF. This rearrangement joins TRBV6-6 to TRBJ1-2; 7 bases match TRBD1. The J segment lost 3 bases and the V segment lost 2 bases, leaving 3 bases of the junction unmatched. From germline, CDR1 is MNHNY and CDR2 SVGAGI (reference sequence). This CDR3 region has 14 residues.

This chain joins TRBV4-1 and TRBJ2-5, with D possibly being TRBD2 (5 bases). The CDR3 extends over 15 amino acids. Germline V gene data show CDR1 as MGHRA and CDR2 as YSYEKL. V was pared by 1 base and J by 4 bases, with 13 bases between. CDR3 bases: TGCGCCAGCAGCCAAGTTCAAAGCCGGGGAGAGACCCAGTACTTC. Its translation: CASSQVQSRGETQYF.

The chain has TRBV7-8 and TRBJ2-1; D perhaps matches TRBD2 (6 bases). The V end lost 4 bases, the J end lost 4 bases, and 11 bases lay between the germline ends. Germline V gene lookup returns CDR1 SGHVS and CDR2 FQNEAQ. The CDR3 loop spans 14 amino acids. CDR3 loop: CASSSRTIYNEQFF. CDR3 coding DNA: TGTGCCAGCAGCTCCCGGACTATATACAATGAGCAGTTCTTC.

A single count supports this clone. J is TRBJ2-7 and V is TRBV4-1, with 7 bases matching TRBD1. The ends lost 5 bases at V and 1 base at J; junction bases unmatched: 8. Germline assignment: CDR1 MGHRA and CDR2 YSYEKL. The CDR3 totals 15 residues. The CDR3 bases are TGCGCCAGCAGCTTCGGACAGGACCCTTCCTACGAGCAGTACTTC. It is translated as CASSFGQDPSYEQYF.

This clone was observed a few times. V usage is TRBV7-2 and J usage is TRBJ2-5; perhaps TRBD2 as D (6 bases). Germline V gene data show CDR1 as SGHTA and CDR2 as FQGNSA. Deletions cut 4 bases from V and 3 bases from J, with 12 bases between. This CDR3 has 14 amino acids. The CDR3 protein is CASSSGLPKETQYF. As DNA, the CDR3 is TGTGCCAGCAGCTCGGGACTTCCCAAAGAGACCCAGTACTTC.

The J gene is TRBJ1-1, the V gene TRBV11-2, with 8 bases that match TRBD1. The ends lost 5 bases at V and 4 bases at J; junction bases unmatched: 9. The CDR3 extends over 15 amino acids. Germline CDR1 and CDR2: SGHAT and FQNNGV. Here the CDR3 reads CASSQRQGMRTEAFF. The CDR3 DNA reads TGTGCCAGCAGCCAGAGACAGGGGATGCGCACTGAAGCTTTCTTT.

This chain connects TRBV7-9 to TRBJ2-7; no firm D call. There are 14 residues in the CDR3. V gave up 0 bases and J gave up 2 bases, with 8 bases separating them. Germline CDR1 SEHNR, CDR2 FQNEAQ (reference sequence). CDR3 nucleotide sequence: TGTGCCAGCAGCTTAGCGCAGGCCCCCTACGAGCAGTACTTC. Encoded protein: CASSLAQAPYEQYF.

The chain recombines TRBV27 with TRBJ1-2, with 8 bases lining up with TRBD1. The germline gives CDR1 MNHEY, CDR2 SMNVEV (reference sequence). The CDR3 loop spans 14 amino acids. With 9 bases clipped from V and 5 bases from J, the junction kept 11 bases outside the gene matches. CDR3 in amino acids: CASTSLDREYGYTF. The CDR3 DNA is TGTGCCAGTACTTCCCTGGACAGGGAGTATGGCTACACCTTC.

This clone occurred once. The genes are TRBV4-1 and TRBJ2-1; the D is unclear. The germline CDR1 and CDR2 sequences are MGHRA and YSYEKL. V lost 0 bases, J lost 1 base, and 4 bases lay in between. This CDR3 has 14 amino acids. DNA of the CDR3: TGCGCCAGCAGCCAAGAGGTTTCCTACAATGAGCAGTTCTTC. It encodes CASSQEVSYNEQFF.

V is TRBV5-7 and J is TRBJ1-4; the D is unclear. TRBV5-7 belongs to the ORF category, with a function that is uncertain. V lost 2 bases, J lost 10 bases, and 15 bases lay in between. The CDR3 is 14 residues long. The CDR3 loop is CASSFWGVGRKLFF. The CDR3 DNA reads TGTGCCAGCAGCTTTTGGGGAGTAGGTAGAAAACTGTTTTTT.